This T cell receptor beta chain derives from a study of patients and donors after allogeneic stem cell transplantation (dated by TCRdb to 2020 to 2021). There are many counts of this clonotype. This receptor's antigen is unknown. The input lacks base qualities; no much larger clone sits a single base away. The library was built by means of RT-PCR. TCRdb lists the instrument as NextSeq 550. TCRdb reprocessing: public reads trimmed at Q25 with fastp, clones called with MiXCR, in-frame beta chains kept. Each entry is one CDR3 protein sequence, shown with its most common DNA and genes. The sample yields about a million distinct CDR3 sequences; about 20% were counted once. 6% of the sample lies in the top ten. The CDR3 holds 12 amino acids from the cysteine to the phenylalanine. The retained sequence is limited to the CDR3, 36 bases, with the frame set at the first base. Trimming takes 6 bases from V and 5 bases from J, and the germline ends sit 9 bases apart.

The V and J genes are TRBV12-3 or TRBV12-4 and TRBJ2-3; a confident D gene designation cannot be given. Sequencing was carried out using blood, either unsorted or a sorted T cell fraction (not recorded which). The clonotype was recovered from a human donor who was either an allogeneic HSCT recipient or a stem cell or donor lymphocyte infusion donor (not recorded which). It is not recorded whose cells these are; they may come from a transplant donor. The CDR3 region reads CASSLRLDTQYF. The sequence in DNA is TGTGCCAGCAGCCTCCGTCTAGATACGCAGTATTTT.